Each of the 23 T cell receptor beta chains below was sequenced from the same sample in a study of blood T cell repertoires in COVID-19. Using immunoSEQ multiplex PCR, the repertoire was profiled, and TCRdb retains in-frame clones only, with some absent. The top ten hold 0.99% of the sample, which has around 160,000 clones, approximately 90% seen once. Specimen: peripheral blood. The receptors here all came from a man aged 18 to 29 with acute or convalescent COVID-19.

This chain joins TRBV7-2 and TRBJ1-1; a weak D match, TRBD1 (6 bases). CDR3 size: 15 residues. Germline V gives CDR1 SGHTA, CDR2 FQGNSA. V lost 0 bases and J 3 bases, leaving 11 bases between the germline ends. Here the CDR3 DNA reads TGTGCCAGCAGCTTAGCAGAGGGGGTCTACACTGAAGCTTTCTTT. Translation gives CASSLAEGVYTEAFF.

V usage is TRBV27 and J usage is TRBJ1-3; D unclear. The CDR3 is made up of 14 amino acids. Germline V gene lookup returns CDR1 MNHEY and CDR2 SMNVEV (reference sequence). V lost 4 bases to trimming and J lost 0 bases, with 7 bases between them. CDR3 amino acids: CASSSQSSGNTIYF. In DNA form, the CDR3 reads TGTGCCAGCAGTTCACAGAGCTCTGGAAACACCATATATTTT.

The chain carries TRBV5-8 and TRBJ2-2, with D hard to call. The CDR3 contains 12 residues. CDR1 is SGHTS, CDR2 YDEGEE, per germline. V lost 3 bases and J 4 bases, leaving 4 bases between the germline ends. Here the CDR3 DNA reads TGTGCCAGCAGCTCTTTCACCGGGGAGCTGTTTTTT. Translated, it gives CASSSFTGELFF.

The chain recombines TRBV27 with TRBJ2-3; 11 nucleotides line up with TRBD1. V lost 4 bases to trimming and J lost 5 bases; unmatched junction nucleotides: 2. CDR1 is MNHEY, CDR2 SMNVEV, per germline (reference sequence). The CDR3 is made up of 14 amino acids. The CDR3 protein is CASSWGTGGDTQYF. CDR3 DNA: TGTGCCAGCAGTTGGGGGACAGGGGGAGATACGCAGTATTTT.

The V gene is TRBV30, the J gene TRBJ1-2; 8 nucleotides match TRBD1. Germline V CDR1 and CDR2: GTSNPN, SVGIG (reference sequence). The ends lost 3 bases at V and 4 bases at J; junction bases unmatched: 7. CDR3 size: 14 residues. The chain's CDR3 is CAWRGQGMSYGYTF. CDR3 bases: TGTGCCTGGAGAGGACAGGGAATGAGCTATGGCTACACCTTC.

CDR3 sequence (DNA): TGTGCCAGCAGCTTATCCAGGGACCAAGAGACCCAGTACTTC. This sequence encodes CASSLSRDQETQYF. The chain recombines TRBV7-2 with TRBJ2-5; maybe TRBD1 (5 bases). This CDR3 contains 14 residues. Trimming shortened V by 2 bases and J by 0 bases, and 7 bases separated the two germline ends. Germline V lookup: CDR1 SGHTA, CDR2 FQGNSA.

This clone was counted only a few times. V usage is TRBV10-1 and J usage is TRBJ2-2; 7 bases match TRBD2. Germline V lookup: CDR1 WNHNN, CDR2 SYGVQD (reference sequence). CDR3 length: 18 residues. J gave up 2 bases and V 3 bases, and 12 bases lay outside the gene matches. The CDR3 here is CASSERVLLAANTGELFF. CDR3 DNA: TGCGCCAGCAGTGAACGGGTTTTGCTAGCGGCCAACACCGGGGAGCTGTTTTTT.

The chain recombines TRBV7-2 with TRBJ1-2; the match to TRBD1 covers 9 bases. CDR3 length: 15 amino acids. Germline lookup yields CDR1 SGHTA and CDR2 FQGNSA. With 5 bases clipped from V and 3 bases from J, the junction kept 7 bases outside the gene matches. CDR3 protein: CASSTTWTGDYGYTF. In nucleotides, the CDR3 is TGTGCCAGCAGCACCACCTGGACAGGGGACTATGGCTACACCTTC. Based on the CDR3 plus reference TRBV7-2 and TRBJ1-2, the full variable domain is GAGVSQSPSNKVTEKGKDVELRCDPISGHTALYWYRQSLGQGLEFLIYFQGNSAPDKSGLPSDRFSAERTGGSVSTLTIQRTQQEDSAVYLCASSTTWTGDYGYTFGSGTRLTVV.

This chain connects TRBV24-1 to TRBJ2-3; D remains unclear. Deletions cut 2 bases from V and 6 bases from J, with 14 bases between. From germline, CDR1 is KGHDR and CDR2 SFDVKD. The CDR3 consists of 15 residues. Written as DNA, the CDR3 is TGTGCCACCAGTGATTGGGCTACCCCCGTGGATACGCAGTATTTT. Its protein product is CATSDWATPVDTQYF.

The chain uses TRBV5-1 and TRBJ2-3; D might be TRBD2 (6 bases). Germline V gives CDR1 SGHRS, CDR2 YFSETQ. Trimming took off 3 bases at V and 2 bases at J, with 10 bases between the two ends. The CDR3 loop spans 14 amino acids. CDR3 residues: CASSSGGFTDTQYF. The CDR3 region has the DNA TGCGCCAGCAGCTCCGGGGGTTTCACAGATACGCAGTATTTT.

The gene calls are TRBV15 and TRBJ1-3; D not resolved. Trimming removed 5 bases at V and 7 bases at J, with 12 bases between. The germline gives CDR1 LNHNV, CDR2 YYDKDF (reference sequence). This CDR3 is built from 13 residues. This CDR3 reads CATSSSGSNTIYF. The DNA of the CDR3 is TGTGCCACCAGCTCCTCGGGTTCGAACACCATATATTTT.

V usage is TRBV18 and J usage is TRBJ2-7, with no clear D. Germline CDR1 KGHSH, CDR2 LQKENI. CDR3 length: 15 residues. With 6 bases removed from V and 2 bases from J, the gap between germline ends came to 17 bases. The DNA for the CDR3 is TGTGCCAGCTCGTCAGGTAACCGACCAACCTACGAGCAGTACTTC. Translation: CASSSGNRPTYEQYF.

V and J are TRBV19 and TRBJ1-5, with unresolved D. CDR3 size: 14 residues. From germline, CDR1 is LNHDA and CDR2 SQIVND (reference sequence). Trimming took off 3 bases at V and 7 bases at J, with 13 bases between the two ends. The CDR3 here is CASSISRTGQPQHF. Here the CDR3 DNA reads TGTGCCAGTAGTATCTCCAGGACGGGGCAGCCCCAGCATTTT.

This clone was seen a handful of times. The rearrangement joins TRBV13 to TRBJ1-2; D is undetermined. With 0 bases removed from V and 6 bases from J, the gap between germline ends came to 14 bases. Germline CDR1 and CDR2: PRHDT and FYEKMQ (reference sequence). The length of the CDR3 is 15 residues. The DNA of the CDR3 is TGTGCCAGCAGCTTAGGAAATCTGAGGGTTAATGGCTACACCTTC. It is translated as CASSLGNLRVNGYTF.

The chain's CDR3 is CASHPGDRVGYGYTF. In DNA, the CDR3 is TGTGCCAGCCACCCGGGGGACAGGGTAGGCTATGGCTACACCTTC. The V gene is TRBV6-5, the J gene TRBJ1-2; 9 bases map to TRBD1. With 8 bases clipped from V and 4 bases from J, the junction kept 11 bases outside the gene matches. Germline V lookup: CDR1 MNHEY, CDR2 SVGAGI. The CDR3 has 15 amino acids.

The chain employs TRBV6-1 and TRBJ1-1, with 9 bases aligning to TRBD1. This CDR3 spans 14 amino acids. CDR1 and CDR2 (germline): MNHNS, SASEGT. V was pared by 3 bases and J by 6 bases, with 5 bases of the junction left unmatched. CDR3 residues: CASSDRQGGSEAFF. The CDR3 DNA reads as TGTGCCAGCAGTGATCGACAGGGGGGATCTGAAGCTTTCTTT.

This clone has a handful of counts. The rearrangement links TRBV7-6 to TRBJ2-5; possibly TRBD2 for D (6 bases). V was cut by 1 base and J by 1 base, with 13 bases left in between. The CDR3 has 16 residues. Per germline, CDR1 SGHVS and CDR2 FNYEAQ. CDR3 amino acids: CASSLVSGHRQETQYF. DNA for the CDR3: TGTGCCAGCAGCTTAGTAAGCGGGCACCGCCAAGAGACCCAGTACTTC.

The rearrangement uses TRBV24-1 and TRBJ2-2; 12 bases align to TRBD1. The V gene's germline CDR1 is KGHDR and CDR2 SFDVKD. V shed 4 bases, J shed 6 bases, and the junction held 8 bases outside the gene matches. The CDR3 covers 17 residues. The CDR3 coding sequence is TGTGCCACCAGTGACTCCGGGACAGGGGGCAAGGCCGGGGAGCTGTTTTTT. It yields the protein CATSDSGTGGKAGELFF.

The chain joins TRBV19 to TRBJ2-3; 8 nucleotides line up with TRBD1. V lost 7 bases, J lost 3 bases, and 9 bases stayed unmatched. Germline CDR1 is LNHDA and CDR2 is SQIVND (reference sequence). This CDR3 has 15 residues. The CDR3 sequence: CASTGAGGTTDTQYF. In nucleotides, the CDR3 is TGTGCCAGTACAGGGGCAGGGGGCACTACAGATACGCAGTATTTT.

V and J are TRBV20-1 and TRBJ1-1; no clear D gene. This CDR3 contains 13 residues. V was clipped by 3 bases and J by 1 base, with 9 bases between them. Looked up from germline, CDR1 is DFQATT and CDR2 is SNEGSKA (reference sequence). The CDR3 DNA sequence: TGCAGTGCTAGTTGGCAGCGGAACACTGAAGCTTTCTTT. It translates to CSASWQRNTEAFF.

This chain links TRBV7-2 with TRBJ2-1; 11 bases agree with TRBD2. Germline values: CDR1 SGHTA, CDR2 FQGNSA. The CDR3 runs to 18 residues. The ends lost 2 bases at V and 4 bases at J; junction bases unmatched: 10. CDR3 DNA: TGTGCCAGCAGCTTAATGGGGCTAGCGGGGGGTATTTACAATGAGCAGTTCTTC. Its translation: CASSLMGLAGGIYNEQFF.

The chain links TRBV10-2 to TRBJ1-6; possible D gene TRBD1, 5 bases. This CDR3 is built from 16 residues. With 1 base removed from V and 5 bases from J, the gap between germline ends came to 12 bases. CDR1 is WSHSY, CDR2 SAAADI, per germline. CDR3 in amino acids: CASSEFGGLDNSPLHF. CDR3 bases: TGCGCCAGCAGTGAGTTTGGGGGGTTAGATAATTCACCCCTCCACTTT.

V is TRBV5-4 and J is TRBJ2-3, with a tentative D call TRBD1 (5 bases). Germline-derived CDR1 and CDR2 are SGHNT and YYREEE (reference sequence). The CDR3 sequence is 14 residues long. V was shortened by 1 base and J by 1 base, with 7 bases between the two germline ends. The CDR3 DNA reads TGTGCCAGCAGCTTGATAGGGGGCACAGATACGCAGTATTTT. It specifies CASSLIGGTDTQYF.